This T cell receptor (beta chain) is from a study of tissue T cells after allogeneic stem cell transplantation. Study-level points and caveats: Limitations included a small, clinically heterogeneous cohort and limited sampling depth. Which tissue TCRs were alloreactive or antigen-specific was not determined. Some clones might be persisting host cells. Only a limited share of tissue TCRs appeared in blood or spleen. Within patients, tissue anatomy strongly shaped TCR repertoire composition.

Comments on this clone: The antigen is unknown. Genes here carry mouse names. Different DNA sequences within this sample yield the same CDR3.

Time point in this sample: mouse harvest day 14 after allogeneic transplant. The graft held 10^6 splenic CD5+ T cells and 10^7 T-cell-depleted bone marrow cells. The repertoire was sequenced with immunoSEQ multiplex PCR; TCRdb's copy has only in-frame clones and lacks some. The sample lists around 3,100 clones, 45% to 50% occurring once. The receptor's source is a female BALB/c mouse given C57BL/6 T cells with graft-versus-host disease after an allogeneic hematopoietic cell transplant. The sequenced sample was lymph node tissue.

The CDR3: CASSLRGGGGQNTLYF. The sequenced CDR3 bases are TGTGCCAGCAGTCTAAGGGGGGGCGGGGGGCAAAACACCTTGTAC. This chain links TRBV26 with TRBJ2-4, with 8 bases that match TRBD2. The read comes to an end 1 residue before the CDR3 does, leaving the germline J gene to fill in the end. V trimming: 3 bases; J trimming: 3 bases; junction bases outside the gene matches: 8. In germline, CDR1 is KGHPV, CDR2 FQNQEV (reference sequence). This CDR3 is built from 16 residues.